This passage covers 23 T cell receptor beta chains from one sample sequenced in a study of cytomegalovirus exposure and HLA in healthy donors. TCRdb keeps only in-frame clones here, not all; method: immunoSEQ multiplex PCR. The sample has under 250,000 clones, roughly 80% seen once. Sequencing was performed on PBMCs. Every receptor here comes from a woman aged 18-29 years in good health and CMV-seronegative.

The chain employs TRBV27 and TRBJ2-1, with D unclear. Germline-derived CDR1 and CDR2 are MNHEY and SMNVEV (reference sequence). This CDR3 region has 13 residues. V dropped 2 bases and J dropped 3 bases, with 5 bases sitting between them. The CDR3 region has the DNA TGTGCCAGCAGTTTAACCTTCTACAATGAGCAGTTCTTC. It is translated as CASSLTFYNEQFF.

This chain uses TRBV7-8 with TRBJ1-5; the match to TRBD1 covers 8 bases. The germline V gene encodes CDR1 SGHVS and CDR2 FQNEAQ. Trimming removed 5 bases from V and 2 bases from J; junction bases left unmatched: 2. The CDR3 has 14 amino acids. The CDR3 region is CASSPDRGNQPQHF. CDR3 coding DNA: TGTGCCAGCAGCCCGGACAGGGGCAATCAGCCCCAGCATTTT. The variable domain in full, completed from reference TRBV7-8 and TRBJ1-5, reads GAGVSQSPRYKVAKRGQDVALRCDPISGHVSLFWYQQALGQGPEFLTYFQNEAQLDKSGLPSDRFFAERPEGSVSTLKIQRTQQEDSAVYLCASSPDRGNQPQHFGDGTRLSIL.

Worth noting for this clone: This same CDR3 is encoded by further DNA sequences in the sample. This chain uses TRBV30 with TRBJ1-1; D perhaps matches TRBD1 (5 bases). V was shortened by 0 bases and J by 4 bases, with 6 bases between the two germline ends. CDR3 size: 12 residues. Germline V gene lookup returns CDR1 GTSNPN and CDR2 SVGIG (reference sequence). In DNA form, the CDR3 reads TGTGCCTGGAGTGTTGGGGGCACTGAAGCTTTCTTT. This gives the protein CAWSVGGTEAFF.

This clone was counted a few times. The chain couples TRBV5-6 to TRBJ1-2, with D possibly TRBD1 on 6 matching bases. The V end lost 0 bases, the J end lost 6 bases, and 15 bases lay between the germline ends. Germline V CDR1 and CDR2: SGHDT, YYEEEE. This CDR3 is 15 amino acids long. The CDR3 reads CASSLVVGGPHGYTF. CDR3 sequence (DNA): TGTGCCAGCAGCTTGGTTGTGGGGGGGCCCCATGGCTACACCTTC.

The count of this clone is one. The chain joins TRBV13 to TRBJ1-1; a weak D match, TRBD1 (5 bases). V lost 6 bases and J lost 6, with 17 bases in between. CDR1 is PRHDT, CDR2 FYEKMQ, per germline (reference sequence). The CDR3 is 14 amino acids. Here the CDR3 reads CASRQGAPGSEAFF. The CDR3 DNA reads as TGTGCCAGCAGGCAGGGTGCCCCAGGCTCTGAAGCTTTCTTT.

This clone was detected a few times. The chain joins TRBV6-1 to TRBJ1-5, with 8 bases lining up with TRBD1. Germline-derived CDR1 and CDR2 are MNHNS and SASEGT. V trimming: 8 bases; J trimming: 7 bases; junction bases outside the gene matches: 10. This CDR3 has 14 residues. The DNA of the CDR3 is TGTGCCAGCTCACAGGGGGGCGCAGGACAGCCCCAGCATTTT. Its protein product is CASSQGGAGQPQHF.

The V and J genes are TRBV7-4 and TRBJ1-4; 8 bases line up with TRBD1. Germline CDR1 SGHVT, CDR2 SQSDAQ. The CDR3 loop spans 15 amino acids. The J segment lost 8 bases and the V segment lost 3 bases, leaving 8 bases of the junction unmatched. The CDR3 coding sequence is TGTGCCAGCAGCTTTCCGACAGGGGAGGGCGAAAAACTGTTTTTT. Its translation: CASSFPTGEGEKLFF.

This clone turned up a few times. V gene TRBV2 combines with J gene TRBJ1-5; TRBD1 is a possible D gene (6 bases). The length of the CDR3 is 14 residues. Trimming took 7 bases from V and 3 from J, leaving 13 bases between them. Germline CDR1 is SNHLY and CDR2 is FYNNEI. Written as DNA, the CDR3 is TGTGCCAGCACGGGGGCACAGGTCAATCAGCCCCAGCATTTT. Its protein is CASTGAQVNQPQHF. The whole variable domain, remainder taken from reference TRBV2 and TRBJ1-5, is EPEVTQTPSHQVTQMGQEVILRCVPISNHLYFYWYRQILGQKVEFLVSFYNNEISEKSEIFDDQFSVERPDGSNFTLKIRSTKLEDSAMYFCASTGAQVNQPQHFGDGTRLSIL.

This clone occurred a few times. The chain recombines TRBV9 with TRBJ1-1; D possibly corresponds to TRBD1 (6 bases). Trimming took 0 bases from V and 1 from J, leaving 10 bases between them. This CDR3 spans 15 amino acids. The V gene's germline CDR1 is SGDLS and CDR2 YYNGEE. CDR3 in amino acids: CASSVDQGRNTEAFF. For the CDR3, the DNA is TGTGCCAGCAGCGTAGACCAGGGGAGGAACACTGAAGCTTTCTTT.

The chain couples TRBV7-9 to TRBJ1-1; D remains ambiguous. Germline-derived CDR1 and CDR2 are SEHNR and FQNEAQ (reference sequence). V was clipped by 11 bases and J by 4 bases, with 17 bases between them. The CDR3 covers 13 residues. The CDR3 DNA follows: TGTGCCGCCTGGCTGGGAGTAGGCACTGAAGCTTTCTTT. This translates into CAAWLGVGTEAFF.

The V call is TRBV13, the J call TRBJ2-7; no firm D call. CDR3 length equals 13 residues. The germline CDR1 and CDR2 sequences are PRHDT and FYEKMQ (reference sequence). V shed 2 bases and J shed 1 base, with 6 bases lying between them. This CDR3 is CASSLPESYEQYF. As DNA, the CDR3 is TGTGCCAGCAGCTTACCGGAATCCTACGAGCAGTACTTC.

V is TRBV6-5 and J is TRBJ2-7, with TRBD2 matching over 7 bases. V lost 6 bases, J lost 1 base, and 6 bases stayed unmatched. Per the germline V gene, CDR1 is MNHEY and CDR2 is SVGAGI. The CDR3 is 14 amino acids. The CDR3 DNA reads as TGTGCCAGCAGCCATACTAGCGCGTCCTACGAGCAGTACTTC. It yields the protein CASSHTSASYEQYF.

The rearrangement joins TRBV23-1 to TRBJ2-7, with TRBD1 matching 10 bases. TRBV23-1 carries the ORF label, with uncertain function. V shed 2 bases, J shed 4 bases, and the junction held 8 bases outside the gene matches. This CDR3 comprises 16 residues. CDR3 region: CASSQEATGGIYEQYF. Here the CDR3 DNA reads TGCGCCAGCAGTCAAGAGGCGACAGGGGGCATTTACGAGCAGTACTTC.

In its sample, this clone was seen once. V is TRBV2 and J is TRBJ1-5; TRBD1 aligns across 10 bases. Germline trimming cut 7 bases from V and 7 bases from J; bases unmatched to any gene: 10. The CDR3 sequence is 15 residues long. CDR1 is SNHLY, CDR2 FYNNEI, per germline. The CDR3 sequence is CASTWGGTGEQPQHF. In nucleotides, the CDR3 is TGTGCCAGCACCTGGGGGGGGACAGGGGAACAGCCCCAGCATTTT.

V and J are TRBV2 and TRBJ1-4; D is possibly TRBD1 (5 bases). V lost 5 bases and J lost 10, with 17 bases in between. The CDR3 is made up of 14 amino acids. The germline gives CDR1 SNHLY, CDR2 FYNNEI. In DNA, the CDR3 is TGTGCCAGCAGTTCTGGGACCGGGGAAGGAAAACTGTTTTTT. Its translation: CASSSGTGEGKLFF.

V and J are TRBV6-1 and TRBJ2-1, with 8 bases lining up with TRBD1. Losses at the gene ends were 7 bases for V and 6 bases for J; bases not matched to a gene: 5. There are 13 residues in the CDR3. Germline values: CDR1 MNHNS, CDR2 SASEGT. The chain's CDR3 is CASTTDRVNEQFF. The CDR3 coding sequence is TGTGCCAGCACCACGGACAGGGTCAATGAGCAGTTCTTC.

The CDR3 sequence: CASSLKWGRQGDISYEQYF. DNA of the CDR3: TGTGCCAGCAGTTTAAAGTGGGGAAGGCAGGGGGATATCTCCTACGAGCAGTACTTC. This chain links TRBV27 with TRBJ2-7, with 7 bases that match TRBD1. The CDR3 loop spans 19 amino acids. Per germline, CDR1 MNHEY and CDR2 SMNVEV (reference sequence). Trimming at V came to 2 bases and at J to 0 bases, leaving 16 bases not matched to a gene.

The CDR3 loop is CASSPGTGLFF. DNA of the CDR3: TGTGCCAGCAGTCCCGGGACAGGACTGTTTTTT. This chain links TRBV6-1 with TRBJ1-4, with 8 bases fitting TRBD1. J gave up 13 bases and V 5 bases, and 3 bases lay outside the gene matches. The V gene's germline CDR1 is MNHNS and CDR2 SASEGT. The CDR3 is 11 amino acids.

The chain links TRBV28 to TRBJ2-7, with D possibly being TRBD1 or TRBD2 (5 bases each). Trimming took off 5 bases at V and 3 bases at J, with 14 bases between the two ends. The CDR3 sequence is 14 residues long. Looked up from germline, CDR1 is MDHEN and CDR2 is SYDVKM. The CDR3 loop reads CASSPGTGSYEQYF. The CDR3 nucleotides read TGTGCCAGCAGTCCCGGGACGGGAAGCTACGAGCAGTACTTC.

This clone appeared a few times. The V call is TRBV9, the J call TRBJ2-7; either TRBD1 or TRBD2 may fit D (5 bases each). Germline CDR1 SGDLS, CDR2 YYNGEE. The CDR3 is 15 residues long. The ends were cut back, 0 bases at V and 7 bases at J, with 17 bases in the middle. The CDR3 protein is CASSVDGGGLREQYF. For the CDR3, the DNA is TGTGCCAGCAGCGTAGATGGTGGGGGTTTAAGGGAGCAGTACTTC.

V and J are TRBV30 and TRBJ1-1; D remains ambiguous. Germline lookup yields CDR1 GTSNPN and CDR2 SVGIG (reference sequence). The CDR3 runs to 12 residues. Trimming removed 2 bases at V and 4 bases at J, with 8 bases between. CDR3 residues: CAWSLGPTEAFF. CDR3 DNA sequence: TGTGCCTGGAGTCTAGGTCCCACTGAAGCTTTCTTT.

The J gene is TRBJ2-1, the V gene TRBV5-1, with 9 bases matching TRBD2. Trimming at V came to 3 bases and at J to 7 bases, leaving 11 bases not matched to a gene. Germline V gene data show CDR1 as SGHRS and CDR2 as YFSETQ. The CDR3 contains 16 residues. The CDR3 DNA reads TGCGCCAGCAGCTGGGCCGGGACTAGCCCCTGGAATGAGCAGTTCTTC. This codes for CASSWAGTSPWNEQFF.

This clone was seen only a few times. The genes are TRBV16 and TRBJ1-2, with D possibly matching TRBD1 (6 bases). V dropped 0 bases and J dropped 6 bases, with 11 bases sitting between them. Germline V gene data show CDR1 as KGHSY and CDR2 as FQNENV. The CDR3 is made up of 14 amino acids. CDR3 amino acids: CASSQSLGGDGYTF. The CDR3 bases are TGTGCCAGCAGCCAATCGTTAGGGGGGGATGGCTACACCTTC.